This T cell receptor beta chain was captured by sequencing in a study of T cells in Graves' hyperthyroidism and ophthalmopathy (dated by TCRdb to between 2019 and 2020). Notes on the research overall: Peripheral blood was collected at initial diagnosis, before any treatment. The paper reports TCR Vbeta CDR3 sequencing of roughly 140 peripheral blood samples: some 44 ophthalmopathy, approximately 74 hyperthyroidism and 17 progressor patients. In addition, the study compared T-cell repertoires in thyroid tissue and in blood from roughly 6 Graves' hyperthyroidism patients. A discovery cohort of 95 to 100 patients, roughly 45 with Graves' ophthalmopathy and under 60 with stable Graves' hyperthyroidism, was used to find distinguishing TCR V-J signatures. The 100 discovery patients were randomly divided into training and test sets at a 7:3 ratio. After blood sampling, hyperthyroidism patients were treated with methimazole at a starting dose of 30 mg daily, and ophthalmopathy patients were treated with high-dose intravenous methylprednisolone. Whether ophthalmopathy could be predicted prospectively was tested in an independent validation cohort made up of roughly 19 hyperthyroidism patients plus 17 patients who later progressed to ophthalmopathy.

The V and J ends are trimmed by 3 bases and 10 bases, leaving 19 bases between them. CDR1 and CDR2, looked up from the germline V gene, are ENHRY and SYGVKD. From cysteine to phenylalanine, the CDR3 is 15 amino acids long. The CDR3 DNA has 45 bases and is translated from base 1. Hyperthyroidism patients were newly diagnosed, with disease duration under 2 months, and aged 18 to 65 years. Exclusion was applied to patients with uncontrolled infections, other autoimmune diseases, pregnancy or lactation. Diagnoses were based on clinical symptoms, serum thyroxine and TRAb, thyroid ultrasound and orbital computed tomography. Blood from progressor patients was collected at the time of first diagnosis with hyperthyroidism, before any ophthalmopathy symptoms had appeared. Ficoll-Paque density gradient centrifugation was used to isolate PBMCs from under 11 ml of fresh peripheral blood. Progressor patients were first diagnosed with Graves' hyperthyroidism and then developed ophthalmopathy during follow-up. Trizol reagent was used to extract total RNA, and RNA quality was then checked on an Agilent 2100 Bioanalyzer.

TCR beta CDR3 regions were amplified from RNA transcripts. For the first round of RT-PCR on the TCR CDR3, the HTBI primer set was used together with the Qiagen OneStep RT-PCR kit. A second multiplex PCR round built the libraries, followed by size selection and purification. Libraries were sequenced paired-end with 100 bp reads on an Illumina HiSeq2000. In the source study's methods: Raw data were processed with SOAPnuke, discarding reads with adapters, uncalled bases, mean Phred below 15, or no exact constant-primer or identifier match. COPE v1.2.5 was used to merge high-quality paired reads, and clonotypes were defined as unique nucleotide sequences. MiTCR v1.1 was used to align clonotypes to the IMGT TRBV, TRBD and TRBJ reference segments. Analysis was restricted to V-J combinations with a frequency above 0.0001, which covered roughly 99% of repertoires. A TCS score was defined as the ratio between F50 (clonal expansion) and ExV (chaos), using BLOSUM62-based TCRdist between CDR3 peptides within each V-J. Welch's t-statistics and random forest reduced several hundred V-J features to 13, which were used in a naive Bayes classifier (R e1071). TCRdb reworked the public reads: Q25 trimming with fastp, MiXCR clone assembly, productive beta chains retained. Each entry merges the rows of one CDR3 protein and shows their most common DNA and genes. None of the V and J calls come from the authors' own analysis; TCRdb made them. The sample table contains about 290,000 distinct CDR3 sequences; only one count was recorded for approximately 14% of them. The ten largest clones take up around 30% of the sample.

A note on this clonotype: The antigen it recognizes is unknown. Per-nucleotide qualities are absent, and no much larger clonotype sits a single base away.

The full study reports these points: A model built on a 13 V-J signature distinguished ophthalmopathy from stable hyperthyroidism, reaching about 88% sensitivity and under 84% specificity in cross-validation and 80%/75% in testing. Most expanded thyroid clonotypes (frequency above 0.001) were also found in blood, which suggests that blood repertoires may mirror thyroid immune responses. No statistical method was used to set the sample size in advance, and investigators knew the group allocation. During validation, the model predicted progression to ophthalmopathy a median of approximately 6 months ahead of onset, with around 71% sensitivity and about 75% specificity.

The chain was built from TRBV10-3 and TRBJ2-1; the D gene is perhaps TRBD1, on 6 matching bases. The TCR was taken from a woman aged 45 to 65 with Graves' hyperthyroidism that later progressed to Graves' ophthalmopathy. Sequences were obtained from blood. The CDR3 region reads CAISDPGDQRGEQFF. The bases read TGTGCCATCAGTGACCCAGGGGACCAAAGAGGGGAGCAGTTCTTC.